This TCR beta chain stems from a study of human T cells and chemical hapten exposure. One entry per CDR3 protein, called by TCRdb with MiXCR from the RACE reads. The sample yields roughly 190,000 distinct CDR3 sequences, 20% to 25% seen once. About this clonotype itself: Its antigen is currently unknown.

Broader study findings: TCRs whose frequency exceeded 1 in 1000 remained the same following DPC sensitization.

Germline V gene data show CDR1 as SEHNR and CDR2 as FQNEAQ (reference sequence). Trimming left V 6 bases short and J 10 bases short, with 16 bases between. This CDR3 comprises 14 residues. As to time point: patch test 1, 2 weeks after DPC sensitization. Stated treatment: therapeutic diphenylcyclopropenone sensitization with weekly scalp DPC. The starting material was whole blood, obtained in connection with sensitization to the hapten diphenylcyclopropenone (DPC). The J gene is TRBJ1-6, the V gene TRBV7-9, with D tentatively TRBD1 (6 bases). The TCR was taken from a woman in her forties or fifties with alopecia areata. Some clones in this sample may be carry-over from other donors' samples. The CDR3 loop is CASSPQGLGSPLHF. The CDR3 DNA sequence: TGTGCCAGCAGTCCTCAGGGGTTAGGATCACCCCTCCACTTT.